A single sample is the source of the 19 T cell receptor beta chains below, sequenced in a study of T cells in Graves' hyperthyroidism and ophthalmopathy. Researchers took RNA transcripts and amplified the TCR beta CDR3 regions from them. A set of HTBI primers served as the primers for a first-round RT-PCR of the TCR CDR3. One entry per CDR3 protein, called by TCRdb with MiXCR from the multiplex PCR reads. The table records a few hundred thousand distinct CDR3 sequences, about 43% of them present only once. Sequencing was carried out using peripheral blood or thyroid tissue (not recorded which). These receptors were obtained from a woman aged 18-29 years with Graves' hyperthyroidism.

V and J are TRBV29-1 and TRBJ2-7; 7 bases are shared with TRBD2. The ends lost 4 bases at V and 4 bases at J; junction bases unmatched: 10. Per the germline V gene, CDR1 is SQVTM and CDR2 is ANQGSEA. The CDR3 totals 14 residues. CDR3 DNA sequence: TGCAGCGTTGTCCCCCCGACTAGCTTGTACGAGCAGTACTTC. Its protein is CSVVPPTSLYEQYF.

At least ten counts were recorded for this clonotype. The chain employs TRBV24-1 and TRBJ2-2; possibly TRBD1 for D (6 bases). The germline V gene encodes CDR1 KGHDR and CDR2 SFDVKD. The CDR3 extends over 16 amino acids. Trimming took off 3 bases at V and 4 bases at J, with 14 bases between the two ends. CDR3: CATSDKGTGRTGELFF. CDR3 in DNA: TGTGCCACCAGTGATAAGGGCACAGGGCGCACCGGGGAGCTGTTTTTT.

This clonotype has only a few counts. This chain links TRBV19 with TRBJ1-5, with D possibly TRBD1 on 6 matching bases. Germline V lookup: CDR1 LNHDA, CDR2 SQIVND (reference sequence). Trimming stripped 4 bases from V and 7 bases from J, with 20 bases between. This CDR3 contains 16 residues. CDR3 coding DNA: TGTGCCAGTAGTACCTTCCATGACAGGATCAGGCAGCCCCAGCATTTT. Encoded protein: CASSTFHDRIRQPQHF.

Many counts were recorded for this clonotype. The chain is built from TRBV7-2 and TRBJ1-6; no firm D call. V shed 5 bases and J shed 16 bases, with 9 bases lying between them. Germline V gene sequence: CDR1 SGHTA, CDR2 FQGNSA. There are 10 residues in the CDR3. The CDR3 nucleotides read TGTGCCAGCAGCAGACCGGGTCTCCACTTT. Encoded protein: CASSRPGLHF. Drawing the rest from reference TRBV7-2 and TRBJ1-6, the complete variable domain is GAGVSQSPSNKVTEKGKDVELRCDPISGHTALYWYRQSLGQGLEFLIYFQGNSAPDKSGLPSDRFSAERTGGSVSTLTIQRTQQEDSAVYLCASSRPGLHFGNGTRLTVT.

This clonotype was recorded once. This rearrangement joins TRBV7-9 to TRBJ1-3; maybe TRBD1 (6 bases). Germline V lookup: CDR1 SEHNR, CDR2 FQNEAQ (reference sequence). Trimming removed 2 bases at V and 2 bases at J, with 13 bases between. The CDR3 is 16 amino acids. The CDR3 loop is CASSLPGGGTGNTIYF. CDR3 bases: TGTGCCAGCAGCTTACCTGGGGGGGGCACTGGAAACACCATATATTTT.

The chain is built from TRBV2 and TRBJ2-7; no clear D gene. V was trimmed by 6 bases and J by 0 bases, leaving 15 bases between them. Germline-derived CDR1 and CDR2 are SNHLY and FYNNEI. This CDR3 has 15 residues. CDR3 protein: CASSLHSLRSYEQYF. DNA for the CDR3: TGTGCCAGCAGCCTTCATTCCCTTCGCTCCTACGAGCAGTACTTC. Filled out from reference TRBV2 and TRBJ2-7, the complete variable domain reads EPEVTQTPSHQVTQMGQEVILRCVPISNHLYFYWYRQILGQKVEFLVSFYNNEISEKSEIFDDQFSVERPDGSNFTLKIRSTKLEDSAMYFCASSLHSLRSYEQYFGPGTRLTVT.

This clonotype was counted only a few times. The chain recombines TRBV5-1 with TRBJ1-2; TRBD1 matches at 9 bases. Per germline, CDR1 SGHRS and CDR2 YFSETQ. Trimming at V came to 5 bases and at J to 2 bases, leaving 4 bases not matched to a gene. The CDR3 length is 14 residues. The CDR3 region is CASRLGQGNYGYTF. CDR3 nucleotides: TGCGCCAGCAGACTTGGACAGGGGAACTATGGCTACACCTTC.

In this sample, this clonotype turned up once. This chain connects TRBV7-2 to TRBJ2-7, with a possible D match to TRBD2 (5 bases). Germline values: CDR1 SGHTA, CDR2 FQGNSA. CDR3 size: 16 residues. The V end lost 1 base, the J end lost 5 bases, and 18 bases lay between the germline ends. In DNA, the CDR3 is TGTGCCAGCAGCTTAGGGTTTAGCGCGAGCGCCCACGAGCAGTACTTC. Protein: CASSLGFSASAHEQYF.

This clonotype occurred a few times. The CDR3 sequence: CASSIRWGMDQPQHF. For the CDR3, the DNA is TGTGCCAGCAGCATTAGATGGGGCATGGATCAGCCCCAGCATTTT. The chain is built from TRBV7-2 and TRBJ1-5; TRBD1 is a possible D gene (5 bases). This CDR3 is built from 15 residues. CDR1 and CDR2 from the germline V gene are SGHTA and FQGNSA. With 5 bases removed from V and 5 bases from J, the gap between germline ends came to 16 bases.

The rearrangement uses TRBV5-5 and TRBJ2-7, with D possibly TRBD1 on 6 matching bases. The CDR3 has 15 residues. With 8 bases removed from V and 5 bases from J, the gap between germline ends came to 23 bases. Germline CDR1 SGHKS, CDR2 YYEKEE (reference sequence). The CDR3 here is CASELRTRGRDEQYF. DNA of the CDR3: TGTGCCAGTGAACTTCGGACCAGGGGAAGGGACGAGCAGTACTTC.

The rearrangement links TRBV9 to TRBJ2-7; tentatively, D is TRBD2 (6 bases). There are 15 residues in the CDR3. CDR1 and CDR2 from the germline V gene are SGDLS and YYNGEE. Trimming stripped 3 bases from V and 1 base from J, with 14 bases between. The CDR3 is CASSEAGGMSYEQYF. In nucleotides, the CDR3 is TGTGCCAGCAGCGAAGCAGGAGGGATGTCCTACGAGCAGTACTTC.

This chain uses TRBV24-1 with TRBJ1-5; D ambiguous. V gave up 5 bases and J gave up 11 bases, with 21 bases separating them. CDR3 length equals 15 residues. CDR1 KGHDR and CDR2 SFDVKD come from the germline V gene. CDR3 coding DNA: TGTGCCACCAGTGGAGCTAGCGGGAGTATCGAGACCCAGCATTTT. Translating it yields CATSGASGSIETQHF.

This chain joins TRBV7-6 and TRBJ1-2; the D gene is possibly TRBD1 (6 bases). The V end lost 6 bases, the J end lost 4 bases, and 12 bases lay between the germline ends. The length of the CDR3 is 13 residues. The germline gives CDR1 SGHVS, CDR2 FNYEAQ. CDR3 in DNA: TGTGCCAGCAGAGATCAGGGGTTCTATGGCTACACCTTC. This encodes CASRDQGFYGYTF.

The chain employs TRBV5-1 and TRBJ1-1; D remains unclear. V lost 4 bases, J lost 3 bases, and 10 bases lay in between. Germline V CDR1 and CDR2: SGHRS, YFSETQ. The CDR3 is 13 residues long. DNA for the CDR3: TGCGCCAGCAGCGCGGACGGTTACACTGAAGCTTTCTTT. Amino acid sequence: CASSADGYTEAFF.

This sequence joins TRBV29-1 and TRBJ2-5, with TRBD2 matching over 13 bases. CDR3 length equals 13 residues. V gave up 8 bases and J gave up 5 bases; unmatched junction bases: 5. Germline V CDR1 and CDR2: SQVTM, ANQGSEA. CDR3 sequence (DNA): TGCAGCACTAGCGGGAGGGCCACTGAGACCCAGTACTTC. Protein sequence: CSTSGRATETQYF.

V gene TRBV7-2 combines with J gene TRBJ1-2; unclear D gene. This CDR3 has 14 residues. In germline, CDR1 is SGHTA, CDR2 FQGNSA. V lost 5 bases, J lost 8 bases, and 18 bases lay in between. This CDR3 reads CASSPRGAIEGYTF. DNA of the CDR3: TGTGCCAGCAGCCCCCGGGGAGCGATAGAGGGCTACACCTTC. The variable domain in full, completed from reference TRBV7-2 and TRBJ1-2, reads GAGVSQSPSNKVTEKGKDVELRCDPISGHTALYWYRQSLGQGLEFLIYFQGNSAPDKSGLPSDRFSAERTGGSVSTLTIQRTQQEDSAVYLCASSPRGAIEGYTFGSGTRLTVV.

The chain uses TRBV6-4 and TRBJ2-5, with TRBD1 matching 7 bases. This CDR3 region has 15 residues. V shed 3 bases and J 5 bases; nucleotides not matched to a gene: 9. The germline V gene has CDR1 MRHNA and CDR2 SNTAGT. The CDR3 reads CASSDLRGGRETQYF. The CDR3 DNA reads TGTGCCAGCAGTGATCTCCGAGGGGGCAGGGAGACCCAGTACTTC.

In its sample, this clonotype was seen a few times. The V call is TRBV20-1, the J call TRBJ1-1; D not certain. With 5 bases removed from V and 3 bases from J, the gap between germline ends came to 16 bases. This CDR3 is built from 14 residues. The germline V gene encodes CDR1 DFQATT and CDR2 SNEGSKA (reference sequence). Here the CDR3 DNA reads TGCAGTGCTCAGTGGCGCACATTCCACACTGAAGCTTTCTTT. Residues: CSAQWRTFHTEAFF.

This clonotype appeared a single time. The CDR3: CATSLRYSGNTEAFF. The DNA of the CDR3 is TGTGCCACCTCACTTCGCTACTCTGGAAACACTGAAGCTTTCTTT. The gene calls are TRBV15 and TRBJ1-1; no definite D call. The V gene lost 8 bases and the J gene lost 2 bases, with 18 bases spanning the gap. CDR1 and CDR2 from the germline V gene are LNHNV and YYDKDF (reference sequence). This CDR3 has 15 amino acids.